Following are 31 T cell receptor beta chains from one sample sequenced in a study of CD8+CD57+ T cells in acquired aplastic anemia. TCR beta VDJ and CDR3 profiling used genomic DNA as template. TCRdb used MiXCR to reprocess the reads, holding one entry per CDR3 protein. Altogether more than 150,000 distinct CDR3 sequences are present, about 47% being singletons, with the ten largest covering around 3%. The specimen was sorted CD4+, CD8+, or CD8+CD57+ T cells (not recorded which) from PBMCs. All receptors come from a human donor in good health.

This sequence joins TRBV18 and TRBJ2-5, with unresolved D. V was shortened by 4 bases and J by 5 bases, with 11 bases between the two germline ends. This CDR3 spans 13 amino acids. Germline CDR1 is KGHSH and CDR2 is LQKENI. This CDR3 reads CASSLQKGETQYF. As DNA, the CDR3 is TGTGCCAGCTCACTGCAGAAAGGGGAGACCCAGTACTTC.

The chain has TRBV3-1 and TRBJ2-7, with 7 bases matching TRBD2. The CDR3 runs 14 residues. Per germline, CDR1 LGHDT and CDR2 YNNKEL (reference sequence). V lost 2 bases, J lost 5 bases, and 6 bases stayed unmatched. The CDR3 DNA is TGTGCCAGCAGCCAATATGGGACTATCAACGAGCAGTACTTC. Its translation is CASSQYGTINEQYF.

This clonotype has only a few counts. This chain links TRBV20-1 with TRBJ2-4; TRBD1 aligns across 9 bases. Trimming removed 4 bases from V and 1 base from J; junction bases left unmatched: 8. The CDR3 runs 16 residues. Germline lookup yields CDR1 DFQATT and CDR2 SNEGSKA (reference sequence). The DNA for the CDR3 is TGCAGTGCTACCGGGACAGGGTATGGGGCCAAAAACATTCAGTACTTC. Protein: CSATGTGYGAKNIQYF.

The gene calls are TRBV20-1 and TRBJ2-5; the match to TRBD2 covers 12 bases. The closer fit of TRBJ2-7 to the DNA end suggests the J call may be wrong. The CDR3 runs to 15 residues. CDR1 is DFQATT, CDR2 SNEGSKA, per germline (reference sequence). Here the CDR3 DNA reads TGCAGTGCTACGACTAGCGGGAGACTTTCCTACGAGCAGTACTTC. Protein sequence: CSATTSGRLSYEQYF.

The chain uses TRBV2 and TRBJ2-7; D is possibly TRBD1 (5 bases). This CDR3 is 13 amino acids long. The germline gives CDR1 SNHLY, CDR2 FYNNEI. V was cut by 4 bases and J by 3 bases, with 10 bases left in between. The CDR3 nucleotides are TGTGCCAGCAGTGCGGACACAAACTACGAGCAGTACTTC. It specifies CASSADTNYEQYF.

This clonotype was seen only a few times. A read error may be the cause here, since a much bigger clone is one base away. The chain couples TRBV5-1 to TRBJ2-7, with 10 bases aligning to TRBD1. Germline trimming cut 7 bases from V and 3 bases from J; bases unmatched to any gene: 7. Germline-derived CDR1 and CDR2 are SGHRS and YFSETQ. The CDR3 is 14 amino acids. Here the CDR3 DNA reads TGCGCCAGCGGCCCCCGGGACAGGGGCTACGAGCAGTACTTC. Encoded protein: CASGPRDRGYEQYF.

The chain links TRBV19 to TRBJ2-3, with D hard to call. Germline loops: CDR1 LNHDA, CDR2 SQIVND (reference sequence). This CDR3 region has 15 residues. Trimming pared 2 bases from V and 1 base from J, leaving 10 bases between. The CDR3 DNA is TGTGCCAGTAGTATACTAGGACCAGGCACAGATACGCAGTATTTT. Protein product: CASSILGPGTDTQYF.

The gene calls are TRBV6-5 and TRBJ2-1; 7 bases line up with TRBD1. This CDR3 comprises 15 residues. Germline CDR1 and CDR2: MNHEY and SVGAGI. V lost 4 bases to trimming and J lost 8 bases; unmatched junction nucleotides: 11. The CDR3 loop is CASSFPASTGYEQFF. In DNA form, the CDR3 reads TGTGCCAGCAGTTTCCCAGCCTCGACAGGGTATGAGCAGTTCTTC.

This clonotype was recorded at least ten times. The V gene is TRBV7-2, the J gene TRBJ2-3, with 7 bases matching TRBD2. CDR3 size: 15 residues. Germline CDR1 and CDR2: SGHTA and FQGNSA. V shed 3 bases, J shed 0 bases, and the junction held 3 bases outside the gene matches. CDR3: CASSFRGGSTDTQYF. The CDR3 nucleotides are TGTGCCAGCAGCTTTAGGGGAGGGAGCACAGATACGCAGTATTTT.

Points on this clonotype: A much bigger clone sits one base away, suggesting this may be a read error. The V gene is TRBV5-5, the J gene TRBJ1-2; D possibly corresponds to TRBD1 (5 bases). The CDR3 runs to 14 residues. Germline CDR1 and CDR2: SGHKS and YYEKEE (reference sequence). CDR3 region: CASSFDVGGYGYAF. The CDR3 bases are TGTGCCAGCAGCTTTGATGTGGGGGGTTACGGCTACGCCTTC.

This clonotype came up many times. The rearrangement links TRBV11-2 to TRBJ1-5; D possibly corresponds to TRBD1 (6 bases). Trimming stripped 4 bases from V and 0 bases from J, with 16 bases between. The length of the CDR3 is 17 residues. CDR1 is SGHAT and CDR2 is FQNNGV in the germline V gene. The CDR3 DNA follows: TGTGCCAGCAGCTCGGCGACAGGCAGCTATAGCAATCAGCCCCAGCATTTT. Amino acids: CASSSATGSYSNQPQHF.

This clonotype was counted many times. The chain's CDR3 is CASSDTSGRAWNEQFF. CDR3 bases: TGTGCCAGCAGCGATACTAGCGGGAGGGCCTGGAATGAGCAGTTCTTC. V gene TRBV12-3 or TRBV12-4 combines with J gene TRBJ2-1; 13 positions agree with TRBD2. This CDR3 is built from 16 residues. J gave up 7 bases and V 6 bases, and 9 bases lay outside the gene matches.

The CDR3 protein is CSARDNRGRTDTQYF. In DNA form, the CDR3 reads TGCAGTGCTAGAGATAACAGGGGGCGCACAGATACGCAGTATTTT. V usage is TRBV20-1 and J usage is TRBJ2-3; 9 bases fit TRBD1. There are 15 residues in the CDR3. Per germline, CDR1 DFQATT and CDR2 SNEGSKA (reference sequence). J lost 1 base, V lost 0 bases, and 2 bases had no gene match.

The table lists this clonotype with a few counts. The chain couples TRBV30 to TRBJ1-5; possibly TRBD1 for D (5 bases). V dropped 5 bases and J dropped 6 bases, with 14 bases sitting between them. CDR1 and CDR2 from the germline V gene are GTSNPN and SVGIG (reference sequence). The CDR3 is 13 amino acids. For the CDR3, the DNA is TGTGCCTGGTCCGATGGGGGGAGTCAGCCCCAGCATTTT. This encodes CAWSDGGSQPQHF.

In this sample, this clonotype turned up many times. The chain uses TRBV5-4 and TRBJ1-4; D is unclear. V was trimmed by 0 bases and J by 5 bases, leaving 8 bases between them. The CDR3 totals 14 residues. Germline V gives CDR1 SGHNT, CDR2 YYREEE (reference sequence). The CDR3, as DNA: TGTGCCAGCAGCTTGGATGTGGTGAATGAAAAACTGTTTTTT. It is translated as CASSLDVVNEKLFF.

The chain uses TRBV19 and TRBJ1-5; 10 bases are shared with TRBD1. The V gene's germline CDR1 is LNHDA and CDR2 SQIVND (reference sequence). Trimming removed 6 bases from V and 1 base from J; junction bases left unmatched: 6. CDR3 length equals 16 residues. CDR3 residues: CASSPTGGMSNQPQHF. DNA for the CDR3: TGTGCCAGTAGCCCGACAGGGGGCATGAGCAATCAGCCCCAGCATTTT. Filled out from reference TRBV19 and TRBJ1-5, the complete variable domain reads DGGITQSPKYLFRKEGQNVTLSCEQNLNHDAMYWYRQDPGQGLRLIYYSQIVNDFQKGDIAEGYSVSREKKESFPLTVTSAQKNPTAFYLCASSPTGGMSNQPQHFGDGTRLSIL.

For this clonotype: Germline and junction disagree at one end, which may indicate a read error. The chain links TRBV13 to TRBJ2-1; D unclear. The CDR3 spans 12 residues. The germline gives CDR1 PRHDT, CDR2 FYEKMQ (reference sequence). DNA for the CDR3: TGTGCCAGCAGTCTGCCCCCGGGTCCTTGGATCTTC. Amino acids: CASSLPPGPWIF.

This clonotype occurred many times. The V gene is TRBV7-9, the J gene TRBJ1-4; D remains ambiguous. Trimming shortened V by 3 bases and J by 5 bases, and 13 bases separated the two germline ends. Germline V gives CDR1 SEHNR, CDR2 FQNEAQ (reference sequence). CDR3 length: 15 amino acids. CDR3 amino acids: CASSLQTGGNEKLFF. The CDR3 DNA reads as TGTGCCAGCAGCTTGCAGACTGGAGGAAATGAAAAACTGTTTTTT.

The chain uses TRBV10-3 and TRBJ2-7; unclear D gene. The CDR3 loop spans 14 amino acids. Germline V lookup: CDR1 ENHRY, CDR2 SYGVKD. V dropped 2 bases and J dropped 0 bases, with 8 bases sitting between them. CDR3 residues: CAISEAGDSYEQYF. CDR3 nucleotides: TGTGCCATCAGTGAGGCAGGAGACTCCTACGAGCAGTACTTC.

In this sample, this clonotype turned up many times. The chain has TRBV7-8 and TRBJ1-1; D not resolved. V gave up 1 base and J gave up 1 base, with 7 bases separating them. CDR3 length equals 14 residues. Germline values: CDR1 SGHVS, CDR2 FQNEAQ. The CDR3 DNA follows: TGTGCCAGCAGCTTAGGTTCGGAGAACACTGAAGCTTTCTTT. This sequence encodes CASSLGSENTEAFF.

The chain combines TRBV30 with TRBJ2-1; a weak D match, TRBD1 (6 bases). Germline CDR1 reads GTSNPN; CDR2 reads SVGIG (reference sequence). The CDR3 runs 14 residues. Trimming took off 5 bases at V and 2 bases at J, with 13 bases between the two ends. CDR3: CAWHRVGAYNEQFF. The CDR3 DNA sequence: TGTGCCTGGCACAGGGTGGGGGCCTACAATGAGCAGTTCTTC.

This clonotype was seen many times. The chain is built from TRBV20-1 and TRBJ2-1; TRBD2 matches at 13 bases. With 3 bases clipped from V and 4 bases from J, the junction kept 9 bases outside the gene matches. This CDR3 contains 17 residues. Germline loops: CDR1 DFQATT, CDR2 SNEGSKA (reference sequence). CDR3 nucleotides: TGCAGTGCTAGGACTAGCGGGAGGACCCTACTATACAATGAGCAGTTCTTC. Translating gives CSARTSGRTLLYNEQFF.

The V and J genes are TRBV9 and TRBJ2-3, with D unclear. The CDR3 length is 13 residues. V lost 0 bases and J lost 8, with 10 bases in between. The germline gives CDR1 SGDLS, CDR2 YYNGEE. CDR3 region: CASSVEGKTTQYF. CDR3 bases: TGTGCCAGCAGCGTAGAGGGAAAAACTACGCAGTATTTT.

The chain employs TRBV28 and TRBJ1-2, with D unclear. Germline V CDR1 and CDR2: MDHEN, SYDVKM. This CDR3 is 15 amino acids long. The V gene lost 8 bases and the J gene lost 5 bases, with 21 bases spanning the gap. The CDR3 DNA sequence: TGTGCCAGCCTTGGTACAGAATCGAGGGTGTATGGCTACACCTTC. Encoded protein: CASLGTESRVYGYTF.

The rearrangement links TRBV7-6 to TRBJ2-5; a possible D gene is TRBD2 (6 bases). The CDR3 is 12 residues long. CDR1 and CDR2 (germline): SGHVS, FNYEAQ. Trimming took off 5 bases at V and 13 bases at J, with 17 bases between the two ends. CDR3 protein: CASSTTRTPGYF. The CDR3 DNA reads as TGTGCCAGCAGCACGACTAGGACCCCAGGGTACTTC.

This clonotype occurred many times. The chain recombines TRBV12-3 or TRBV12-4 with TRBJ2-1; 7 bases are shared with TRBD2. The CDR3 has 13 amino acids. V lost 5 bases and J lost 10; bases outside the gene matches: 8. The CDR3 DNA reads TGTGCCAGCAGTGGACTAGTAAGAGGGGAGCAGTTCTTC. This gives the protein CASSGLVRGEQFF.

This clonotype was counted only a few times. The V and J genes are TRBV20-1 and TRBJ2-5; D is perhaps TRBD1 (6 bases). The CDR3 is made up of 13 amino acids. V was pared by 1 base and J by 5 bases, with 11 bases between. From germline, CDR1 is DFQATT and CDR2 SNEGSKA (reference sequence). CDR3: CSARVAGEETQYF. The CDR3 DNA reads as TGCAGTGCTAGAGTTGCAGGGGAGGAGACCCAGTACTTC.

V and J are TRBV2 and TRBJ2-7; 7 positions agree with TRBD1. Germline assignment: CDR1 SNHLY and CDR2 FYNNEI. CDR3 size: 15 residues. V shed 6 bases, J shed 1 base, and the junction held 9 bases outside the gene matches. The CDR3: CASRHRDSLSYEQYF. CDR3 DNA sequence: TGTGCCAGCAGGCACCGGGACAGCCTTTCCTACGAGCAGTACTTC.

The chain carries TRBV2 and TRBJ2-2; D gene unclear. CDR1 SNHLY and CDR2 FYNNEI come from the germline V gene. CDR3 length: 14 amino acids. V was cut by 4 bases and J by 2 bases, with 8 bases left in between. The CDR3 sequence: CASSGDTNTGELFF. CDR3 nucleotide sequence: TGTGCCAGCAGTGGTGACACCAACACCGGGGAGCTGTTTTTT.

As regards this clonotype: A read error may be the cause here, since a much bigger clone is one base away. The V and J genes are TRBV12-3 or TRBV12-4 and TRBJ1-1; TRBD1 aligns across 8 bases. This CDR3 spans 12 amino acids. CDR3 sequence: CASGQGTPDAFF. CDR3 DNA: TGTGCCAGCGGACAGGGCACCCCTGATGCTTTCTTT.

As DNA, the CDR3 is TGTGCCAGCAGCTTCGACCCTAACACCGGGGAGCTGTTTTTT. Translated, it gives CASSFDPNTGELFF. The chain couples TRBV7-3 to TRBJ2-2; unclear D gene. The germline V and J ends were trimmed by 3 bases and 2 bases, with 7 bases remaining between them. The CDR3 has 14 amino acids. Germline V gene lookup returns CDR1 SGHTA and CDR2 FQGTGA.